The 2 T cell receptor beta chains below all came from one sample that was sequenced in a study of T-cell reconstitution after alpha-beta-depleted transplantation in children. Molecular barcoding with unique molecular identifiers was used for the TCRbeta library. TCRdb itself ran the PCR reads through MiXCR, one entry per CDR3 protein. This table has about 540,000 distinct CDR3 sequences, over 20% appearing once. Source: PBMCs, taken before TCRalphabeta/CD19-depleted stem cell transplant. The receptors originated from a boy younger than two with Wiskott-Aldrich syndrome, due to receive a stem cell transplant.

This clonotype was observed a few times. The CDR3 protein is CASSLVWYNEQFF. CDR3 nucleotide sequence: TGTGCCAGCAGCTTAGTGTGGTACAATGAGCAGTTCTTC. The chain recombines TRBV7-2 with TRBJ2-1; no definite D call. CDR1 is SGHTA, CDR2 FQGNSA, per germline. Trimming removed 1 base at V and 4 bases at J, with 5 bases between. This CDR3 region has 13 residues.

This clonotype turned up a few times. V usage is TRBV12-3 or TRBV12-4 and J usage is TRBJ2-1; perhaps TRBD2 as D (5 bases). Between the trimmed V and J ends, which lost 4 bases and 7 bases, there was a span of 11 bases. The CDR3 has 13 residues. CDR3 sequence (DNA): TGTGCCAGCAGTTCCCGGACTGGAAATGAGCAGTTCTTC. It encodes CASSSRTGNEQFF.